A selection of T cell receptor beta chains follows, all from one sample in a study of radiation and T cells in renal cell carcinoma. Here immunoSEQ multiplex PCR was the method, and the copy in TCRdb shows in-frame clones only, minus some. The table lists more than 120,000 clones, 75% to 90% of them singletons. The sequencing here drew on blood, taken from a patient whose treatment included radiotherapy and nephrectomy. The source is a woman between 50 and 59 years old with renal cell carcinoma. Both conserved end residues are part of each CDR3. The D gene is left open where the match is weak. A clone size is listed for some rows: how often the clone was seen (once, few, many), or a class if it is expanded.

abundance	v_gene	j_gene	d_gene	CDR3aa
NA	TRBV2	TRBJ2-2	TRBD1	CASRETDRVSGELFF
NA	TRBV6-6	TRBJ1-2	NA	CASTLQGLGNGYTF
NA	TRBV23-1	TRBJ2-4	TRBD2	CASSPPGGAKNIQYF
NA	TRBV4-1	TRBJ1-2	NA	CASSQTNPGANYGYTF
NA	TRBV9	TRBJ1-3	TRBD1	CASSPRQGSGNTIYF
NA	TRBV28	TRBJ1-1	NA	CASSFALLAKAFF
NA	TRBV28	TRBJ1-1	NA	CASSLGGMNTEAFF
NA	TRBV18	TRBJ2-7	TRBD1	CASSPGTGGTYEQYF
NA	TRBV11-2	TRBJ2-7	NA	CASTTLTNEQYF
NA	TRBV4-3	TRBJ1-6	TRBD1	CASSQEPGQGNSPLHF
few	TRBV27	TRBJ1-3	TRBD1	CASSLSRTGGSGNTIYF
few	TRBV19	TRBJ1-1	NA	CASSMGRGANTEAFF
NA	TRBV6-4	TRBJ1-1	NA	CASSGGAGTEAFF
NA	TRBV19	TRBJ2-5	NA	CASSKRVGETQYF
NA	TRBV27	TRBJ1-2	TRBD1	CASSLLGRQGWGYTF
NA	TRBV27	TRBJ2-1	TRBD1	CASKLGQGNNEQFF
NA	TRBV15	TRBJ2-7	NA	CATSRVRQSDEQYF
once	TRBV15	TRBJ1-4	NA	CATSRARATNEKLFF
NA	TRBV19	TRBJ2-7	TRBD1	CASSIPGTAYEQYF
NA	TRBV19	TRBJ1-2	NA	CASNLGTENYGYTF
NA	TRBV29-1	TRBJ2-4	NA	CSVGDLSYIQYF
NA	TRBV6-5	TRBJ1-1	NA	CASSWQGLLF
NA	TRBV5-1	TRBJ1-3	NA	CASAQEGSSGNTIYF
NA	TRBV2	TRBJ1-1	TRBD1	CASSGQGVNTEAFF
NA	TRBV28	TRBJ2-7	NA	CASRSEQVQYF
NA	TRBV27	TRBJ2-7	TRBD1	CASSPPDREVYEQYF
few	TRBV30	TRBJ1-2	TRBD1	CAWSVGTEDYGYTF
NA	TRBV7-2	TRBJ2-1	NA	CASSLDQGTYNEQFF
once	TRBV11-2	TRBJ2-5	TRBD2	CASSLESSGVPYF
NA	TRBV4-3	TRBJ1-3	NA	CASSQDVRAAAGNTIYF
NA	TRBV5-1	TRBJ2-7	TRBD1	CASSLRDRVNERIYF
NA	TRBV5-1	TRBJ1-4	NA	CASSSDATNEKLFF
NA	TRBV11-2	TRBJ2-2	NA	CASSGRATGELFF
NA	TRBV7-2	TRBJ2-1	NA	CASSSPFRRMPYNEQFF
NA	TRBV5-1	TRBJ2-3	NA	CASRGLQTFSSTDTQYF
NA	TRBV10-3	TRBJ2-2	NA	CAISGGPNTGELFF
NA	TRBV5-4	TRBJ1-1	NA	CASSLRTGEAFF
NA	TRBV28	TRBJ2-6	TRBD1	CASSPRQGGLSGANVLTF
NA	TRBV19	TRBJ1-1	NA	CASSSFGNTEAFF
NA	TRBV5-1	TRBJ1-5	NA	CASSQGVGGNQPQHF
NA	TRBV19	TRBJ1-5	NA	CASKKGSNQPQHF
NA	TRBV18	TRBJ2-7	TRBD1	CASSPGGTGAEQYF
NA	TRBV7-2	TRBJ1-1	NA	CATQWQGDTEAFF
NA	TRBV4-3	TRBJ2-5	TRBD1	CASSQALDRGILETQYF
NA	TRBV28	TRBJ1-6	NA	CASSLGGAWNSPLHF
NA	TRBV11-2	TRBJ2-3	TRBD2	CASSLVGTSGSGADTQYF